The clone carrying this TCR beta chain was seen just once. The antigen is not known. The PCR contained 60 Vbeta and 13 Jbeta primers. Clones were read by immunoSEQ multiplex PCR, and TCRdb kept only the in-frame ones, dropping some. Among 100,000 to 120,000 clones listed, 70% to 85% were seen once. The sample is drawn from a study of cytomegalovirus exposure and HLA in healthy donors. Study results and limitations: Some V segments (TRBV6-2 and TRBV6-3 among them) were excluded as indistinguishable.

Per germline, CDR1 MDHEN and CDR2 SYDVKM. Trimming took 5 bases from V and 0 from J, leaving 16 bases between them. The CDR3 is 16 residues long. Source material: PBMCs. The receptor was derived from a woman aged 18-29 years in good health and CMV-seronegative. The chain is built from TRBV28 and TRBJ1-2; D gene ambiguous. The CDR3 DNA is TGTGCCAGCAGTCTCTACGGACGGGGAGCTAACTATGGCTACACCTTC. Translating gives CASSLYGRGANYGYTF.